This TCR beta chain is drawn from a study of T-cell memory formation after mild COVID-19 (dated by TCRdb to the early 2020s). For the wider study: TCR sequence clusters from the two donors were largely donor specific. T-cell clones expanding and contracting after mild COVID-19 in two donors were tracked by longitudinal TCRalpha and TCRbeta repertoire sequencing. The cohort was made up of two young adult volunteers, one female and one male, who were previously healthy.

TCRdb names Illumina NovaSeq 6000 as the instrument used. Using 5'RACE with constant-segment primers, TCRalpha and TCRbeta cDNA libraries were constructed, with sample barcodes and unique molecular identifiers added in the process. Trizol reagent was used to extract RNA from every sample. Library amplification was performed in two PCR steps, and a second sample barcode and Illumina TruSeq adapters were introduced in the second step. Libraries were sequenced on an Illumina NovaSeq with 2 x 150 bp paired-end reads. The study's own analysis went as follows. With migec v1.2.7, reads were demultiplexed and then collapsed into UMI-guided consensus sequences. Using mixcr v2.1.11, the UMI consensuses were aligned to TRA and TRB V and J templates and assembled into clonotypes. A clonotype was counted as expanded or contracted only when both edgeR and NoisET called the clonotype significant, with the noise models trained on biological replicates. For edgeR calls, the thresholds were a false discovery rate-adjusted p below 0.01 and a log2 fold-change of 1. As an exploratory analysis of dynamics, max-normalized trajectories of the 1000 most abundant clonotypes were examined with PCA combined with hierarchical clustering. The CD4 or CD8 phenotype of responding clones was assigned using the separately sequenced CD4+ and CD8+ repertoires. TCRdb trimmed public reads at Q25 via fastp, called clones via MiXCR and kept in-frame beta chains. Records with the same CDR3 protein are collapsed into one entry carrying the most frequent genes and DNA. The V and J calls shown here were made by TCRdb, not taken from the authors' results. In all, the sample holds 110,000 or so distinct CDR3 sequences, and about a fifth of those were seen once. About two fifths of the sample is in the top ten clones.

Ficoll-Paque density gradient centrifugation was used to isolate PBMCs. V lost 8 bases and J lost 2 bases; the stretch between them is 4 bases long. According to the germline V gene, CDR1 reads MNHEY and CDR2 reads SVGAGI. From its cysteine to its phenylalanine, the CDR3 spans 10 amino acids. The retained sequence is limited to the CDR3, 30 bases, with the frame set at the first base. This clonotype was seen a handful of times. The antigen this receptor binds is unknown. No per-base quality is available; no much larger clone lies one base away. The study at large found these results: Contracting CD4+ clones turned up mainly in the CM and EM memory subsets, whereas EMRA was where CD8+ clones were enriched. Whether the second-wave clones peaking on day 37 were SARS-CoV-2 specific was not confirmed. Only a couple of mild cases were covered by the study, and larger cohorts that include severe cases with pre-infection samples were considered necessary. Balanced CD4/CD8 phenotypes were observed for clones contracting from day 15 to 85, whereas a bias towards CD4+ was observed for a second wave of clones expanding from day 15 to 37. The detection of some responding clones in pre-infection memory suggests that pre-existing cross-reactive memory T cells joined the SARS-CoV-2 response.

The rearranged chain carries TRBV6-5 and TRBJ2-7, with the D gene too uncertain to name. Sequencing was done on a sample of PBMCs or a T cell subset sorted from them (not recorded which). The clonotype comes from a man younger than 35 who had mild COVID-19 (a few samples of this study predate the infection). The sample titles of this study are shuffled in the database, so cell type and time point are left out; the donor was told from shared clones. The CDR3 region reads CASGTYEQYF. The nucleotides read TGTGCCAGCGGCACCTACGAGCAGTACTTC.